Listed below are T cell receptor beta chains from one sample, sequenced in a study of post-analysis software for immune sequencing data. Using its own MiXCR run on the PCR reads, TCRdb lists one record per CDR3 protein. Seen here are about 820,000 distinct CDR3 sequences, approximately 50% observed once, and the top ten hold 4% to 5.5%. The source material was blood. These receptors all stem from a girl between 10 and 17 years old with multiple sclerosis. Each CDR3 is given with its conserved first and last residue. Fields, in order: D gene, clone size, J gene, V gene, CDR3 protein, CDR3 DNA. A D gene is named only where the DNA matches it firmly. Clone sizes are given selectively: once, few, many, or a class where the clone is expanded.

d_call: -
clone_size: few
j_call: TRBJ2-1
v_call: TRBV29-1
cdr3_aa: CSSLEGKRYNEQFF
cdr3_nt: TGCAGCTCCCTGGAGGGTAAGCGGTACAATGAGCAGTTCTTC

d_call: -
clone_size: few
j_call: TRBJ1-1
v_call: TRBV29-1
cdr3_aa: CSVGTTEAFF
cdr3_nt: TGCAGCGTTGGGACAACTGAAGCTTTCTTT

d_call: TRBD1
clone_size: -
j_call: TRBJ2-5
v_call: TRBV15
cdr3_aa: CATSRGQAYERYF
cdr3_nt: TGTGCCACCAGCAGGGGACAGGCTTACGAGCGGTACTTC

d_call: -
clone_size: -
j_call: TRBJ2-7
v_call: TRBV29-1
cdr3_aa: CSVEGTVSYEQYF
cdr3_nt: TGCAGCGTTGAAGGGACAGTCTCCTACGAGCAGTACTTC

d_call: TRBD2
clone_size: -
j_call: TRBJ2-3
v_call: TRBV20-1
cdr3_aa: CSAREGLVVDTQYF
cdr3_nt: TGCAGTGCTAGAGAGGGACTAGTGGTAGATACGCAGTATTTT

d_call: TRBD2
clone_size: few
j_call: TRBJ2-3
v_call: TRBV7-7
cdr3_aa: CASSPLRAGADTQYF
cdr3_nt: TGTGCCAGCAGCCCCCTAAGAGCGGGGGCAGATACGCAGTATTTT

d_call: -
clone_size: -
j_call: TRBJ2-4
v_call: TRBV20-1
cdr3_aa: CSASRTPRGKNIQYF
cdr3_nt: TGCAGTGCTTCTCGGACCCCGCGCGGCAAAAACATTCAGTACTTC

d_call: TRBD2
clone_size: -
j_call: TRBJ2-7
v_call: TRBV18
cdr3_aa: CASTLARTYEQYF
cdr3_nt: TGTGCCAGCACACTAGCGCGCACCTACGAGCAGTACTTC

d_call: TRBD1
clone_size: few
j_call: TRBJ2-7
v_call: TRBV27
cdr3_aa: CASSLLGQGTYEQYF
cdr3_nt: TGTGCCAGCAGTTTATTAGGACAGGGGACCTACGAGCAGTACTTC

d_call: -
clone_size: -
j_call: TRBJ2-5
v_call: TRBV29-1
cdr3_aa: CSSGGKETQYF
cdr3_nt: TGCAGCTCCGGCGGAAAAGAGACCCAGTACTTC

d_call: -
clone_size: few
j_call: TRBJ2-4
v_call: TRBV25-1
cdr3_aa: CASSEDRSRDTKNIQYF
cdr3_nt: TGTGCCAGCAGTGAAGACCGGAGCCGGGACACCAAAAACATTCAGTACTTC

d_call: TRBD1
clone_size: few
j_call: TRBJ1-2
v_call: TRBV9
cdr3_aa: CASSVATTGRYGYTF
cdr3_nt: TGTGCCAGCAGCGTAGCTACGACAGGGCGGTATGGCTACACCTTC

d_call: -
clone_size: -
j_call: TRBJ2-1
v_call: TRBV10-2
cdr3_aa: CASSGLARSYNEQFF
cdr3_nt: TGCGCCAGCAGTGGCCTAGCGCGCTCCTACAATGAGCAGTTCTTC

d_call: TRBD1
clone_size: -
j_call: TRBJ2-1
v_call: TRBV5-1
cdr3_aa: CASSFQTGASYNEQFF
cdr3_nt: TGCGCCAGCAGCTTCCAGACAGGGGCGAGTTACAATGAGCAGTTCTTC

d_call: -
clone_size: -
j_call: TRBJ2-7
v_call: TRBV4-1
cdr3_aa: CASSQGIGDGYEQYF
cdr3_nt: TGCGCCAGCAGCCAAGGTATCGGGGACGGGTACGAGCAGTACTTC

d_call: TRBD1
clone_size: -
j_call: TRBJ2-1
v_call: TRBV20-1
cdr3_aa: CSARTGIGYNEQFF
cdr3_nt: TGCAGTGCTAGGACAGGGATAGGCTACAATGAGCAGTTCTTC

d_call: -
clone_size: -
j_call: TRBJ1-2
v_call: TRBV3-1
cdr3_aa: CASSQRPGSPNYGYTF
cdr3_nt: TGTGCCAGCAGCCAACGCCCAGGGTCCCCTAACTATGGCTACACCTTC

d_call: -
clone_size: few
j_call: TRBJ2-7
v_call: TRBV7-2
cdr3_aa: CASSYLTQGSPYEQYF
cdr3_nt: TGTGCCAGCAGCTATCTAACGCAGGGCTCTCCCTACGAGCAGTACTTC

d_call: -
clone_size: -
j_call: TRBJ2-7
v_call: TRBV6-2/TRBV6-3
cdr3_aa: CASSYSSGSSRAAYEQYF
cdr3_nt: TGTGCCAGCAGTTACTCGTCGGGGTCCTCGAGGGCTGCATACGAGCAGTACTTC

d_call: -
clone_size: few
j_call: TRBJ1-5
v_call: TRBV2
cdr3_aa: CASSLDSYSNQPQHF
cdr3_nt: TGTGCCAGCTCTCTGGACAGCTATAGCAATCAGCCCCAGCATTTT

d_call: TRBD1
clone_size: -
j_call: TRBJ2-1
v_call: TRBV29-1
cdr3_aa: CSVGPRTGTNEQFF
cdr3_nt: TGCAGCGTTGGACCACGGACAGGGACAAATGAGCAGTTCTTC

d_call: -
clone_size: few
j_call: TRBJ2-3
v_call: TRBV30
cdr3_aa: CAWSKGQGGTDTQYF
cdr3_nt: TGTGCCTGGAGTAAAGGACAGGGAGGGACAGATACGCAGTATTTT

d_call: -
clone_size: -
j_call: TRBJ2-7
v_call: TRBV7-2
cdr3_aa: CASSSDSRSYEQYF
cdr3_nt: TGTGCCAGCAGCTCGGACAGCCGCTCCTACGAGCAGTACTTC

d_call: TRBD1
clone_size: -
j_call: TRBJ2-5
v_call: TRBV29-1
cdr3_aa: CSVRDRGPPGQYF
cdr3_nt: TGCAGCGTGAGAGACAGGGGGCCCCCGGGCCAGTACTTC